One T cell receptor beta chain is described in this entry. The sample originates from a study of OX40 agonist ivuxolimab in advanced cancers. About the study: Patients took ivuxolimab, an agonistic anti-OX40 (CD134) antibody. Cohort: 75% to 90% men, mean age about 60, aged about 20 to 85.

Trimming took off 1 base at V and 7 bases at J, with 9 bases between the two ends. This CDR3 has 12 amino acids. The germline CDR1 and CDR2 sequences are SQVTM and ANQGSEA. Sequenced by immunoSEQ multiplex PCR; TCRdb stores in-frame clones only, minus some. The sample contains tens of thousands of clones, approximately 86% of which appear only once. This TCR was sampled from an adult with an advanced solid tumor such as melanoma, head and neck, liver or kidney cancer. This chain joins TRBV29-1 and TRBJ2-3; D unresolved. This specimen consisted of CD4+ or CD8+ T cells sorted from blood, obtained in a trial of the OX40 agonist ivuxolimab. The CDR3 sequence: CSVEAELYTQYF. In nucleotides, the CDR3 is TGCAGCGTTGAAGCTGAGCTATATACGCAGTATTTT.